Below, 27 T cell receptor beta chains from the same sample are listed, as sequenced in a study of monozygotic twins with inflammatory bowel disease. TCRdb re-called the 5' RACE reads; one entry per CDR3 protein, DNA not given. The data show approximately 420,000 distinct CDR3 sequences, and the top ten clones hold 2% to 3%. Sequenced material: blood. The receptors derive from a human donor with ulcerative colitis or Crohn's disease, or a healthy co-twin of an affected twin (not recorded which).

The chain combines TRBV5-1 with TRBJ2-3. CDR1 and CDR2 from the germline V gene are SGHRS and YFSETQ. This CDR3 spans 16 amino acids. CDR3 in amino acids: CASRSEDLASTDTQYF.

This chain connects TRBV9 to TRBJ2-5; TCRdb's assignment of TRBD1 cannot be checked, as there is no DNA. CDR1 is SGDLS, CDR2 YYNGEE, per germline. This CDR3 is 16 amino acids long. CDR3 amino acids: CASSVQGTGPQETQYF.

CDR3 residues: CASSTDRLLAGTTEQFF. V usage is TRBV28 and J usage is TRBJ2-1; TCRdb picks TRBD2, but there is no DNA to check that call. Germline CDR1 reads MDHEN; CDR2 reads SYDVKM. The CDR3 totals 17 residues.

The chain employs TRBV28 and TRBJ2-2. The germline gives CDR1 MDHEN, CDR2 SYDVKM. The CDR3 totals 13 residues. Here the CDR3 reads CASSSPNTGELFF. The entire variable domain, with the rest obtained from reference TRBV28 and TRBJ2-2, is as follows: DVKVTQSSRYLVKRTGEKVFLECVQDMDHENMFWYRQDPGLGLRLIYFSYDVKMKEKGDIPEGYSVSREKKERFSLILESASTNQTSMYLCASSSPNTGELFFGEGSRLTVL.

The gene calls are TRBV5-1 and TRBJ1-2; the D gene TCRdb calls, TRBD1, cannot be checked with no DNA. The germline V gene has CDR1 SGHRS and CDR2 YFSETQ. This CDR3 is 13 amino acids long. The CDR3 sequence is CASSLAGASGYTF.

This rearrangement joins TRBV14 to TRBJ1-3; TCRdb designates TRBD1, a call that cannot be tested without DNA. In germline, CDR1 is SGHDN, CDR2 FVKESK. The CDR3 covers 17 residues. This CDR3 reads CASSPRLGGSSGNTIYF.

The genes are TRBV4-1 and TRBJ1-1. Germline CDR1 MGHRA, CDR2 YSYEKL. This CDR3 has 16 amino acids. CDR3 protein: CASSQDRTSGITEAFF.

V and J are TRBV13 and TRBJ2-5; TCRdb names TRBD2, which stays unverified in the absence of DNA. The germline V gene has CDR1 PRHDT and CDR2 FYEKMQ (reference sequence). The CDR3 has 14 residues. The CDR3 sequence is CASSPAGGQETQYF.

CDR3 sequence: CASSPDWKETQYF. This chain connects TRBV18 to TRBJ2-5; no DNA is available, so the TRBD2 call from TCRdb remains unchecked. The germline CDR1 and CDR2 sequences are KGHSH and LQKENI. There are 13 residues in the CDR3.

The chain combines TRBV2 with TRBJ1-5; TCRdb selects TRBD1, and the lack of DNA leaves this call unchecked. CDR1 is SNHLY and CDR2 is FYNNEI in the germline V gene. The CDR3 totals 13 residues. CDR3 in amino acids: CASRGQSGQPQHF.

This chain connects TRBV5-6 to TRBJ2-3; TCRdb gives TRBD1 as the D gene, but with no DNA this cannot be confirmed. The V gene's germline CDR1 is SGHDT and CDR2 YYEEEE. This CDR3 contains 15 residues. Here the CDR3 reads CASSLLRGITDTQYF.

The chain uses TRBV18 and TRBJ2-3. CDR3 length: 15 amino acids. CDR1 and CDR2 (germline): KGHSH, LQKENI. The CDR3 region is CASSPPGLTPDTQYF.

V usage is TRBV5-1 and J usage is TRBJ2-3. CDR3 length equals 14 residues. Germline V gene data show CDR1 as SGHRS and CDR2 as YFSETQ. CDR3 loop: CASSPQSASNTQYF.

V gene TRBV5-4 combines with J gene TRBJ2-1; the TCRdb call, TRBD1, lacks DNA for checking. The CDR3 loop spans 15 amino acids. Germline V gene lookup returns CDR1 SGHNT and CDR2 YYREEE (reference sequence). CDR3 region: CASSRRGESNNEQFF.

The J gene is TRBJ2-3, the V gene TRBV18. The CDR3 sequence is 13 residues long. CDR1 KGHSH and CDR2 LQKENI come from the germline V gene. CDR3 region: CASRNGGTDTQYF.

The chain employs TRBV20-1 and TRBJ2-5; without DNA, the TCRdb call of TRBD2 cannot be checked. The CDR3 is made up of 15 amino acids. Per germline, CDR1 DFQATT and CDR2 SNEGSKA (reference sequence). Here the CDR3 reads CSAGTSGDAQETQYF.

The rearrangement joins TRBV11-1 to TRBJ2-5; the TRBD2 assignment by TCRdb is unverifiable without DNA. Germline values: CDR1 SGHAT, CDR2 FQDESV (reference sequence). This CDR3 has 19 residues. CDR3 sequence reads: CASSLPPQTSGLLQETQYF.

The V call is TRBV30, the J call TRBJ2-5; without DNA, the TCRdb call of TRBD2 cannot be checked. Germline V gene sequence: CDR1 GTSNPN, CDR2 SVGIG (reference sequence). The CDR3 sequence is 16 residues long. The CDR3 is CAWQIPGLAVQETQYF.

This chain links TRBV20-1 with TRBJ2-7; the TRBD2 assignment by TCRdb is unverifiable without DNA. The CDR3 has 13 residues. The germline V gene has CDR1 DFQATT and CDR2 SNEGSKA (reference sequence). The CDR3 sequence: CSGIPGLDYEQYF.

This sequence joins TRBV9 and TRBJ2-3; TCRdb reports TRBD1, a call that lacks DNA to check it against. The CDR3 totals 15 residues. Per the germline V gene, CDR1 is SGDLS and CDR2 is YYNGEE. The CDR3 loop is CASSYGTVLTDTQYF.

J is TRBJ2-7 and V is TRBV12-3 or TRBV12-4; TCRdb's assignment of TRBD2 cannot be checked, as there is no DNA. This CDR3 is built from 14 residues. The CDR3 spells CASSAHSGGTEQYF.

The chain's CDR3 is CASSIETGPGQGGYEQFF. V gene TRBV5-1 combines with J gene TRBJ2-1; TCRdb returns TRBD1, unconfirmable since there is no DNA. This CDR3 region has 18 residues. The germline V gene has CDR1 SGHRS and CDR2 YFSETQ.

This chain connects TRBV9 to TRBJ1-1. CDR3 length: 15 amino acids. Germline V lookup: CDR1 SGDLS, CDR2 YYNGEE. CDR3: CASSPNVQANTEAFF.

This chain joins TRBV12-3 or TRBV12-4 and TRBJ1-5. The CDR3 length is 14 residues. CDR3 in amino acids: CASSPRFRNQPQHF.

The CDR3 loop reads CASSLGGRDDQETQYF. The chain uses TRBV7-6 and TRBJ2-5; there is no DNA to check the TCRdb D call of TRBD1. The germline V gene has CDR1 SGHVS and CDR2 FNYEAQ. This CDR3 spans 16 amino acids.

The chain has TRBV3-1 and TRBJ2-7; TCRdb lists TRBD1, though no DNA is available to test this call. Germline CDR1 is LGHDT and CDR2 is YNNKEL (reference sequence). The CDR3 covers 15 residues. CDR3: CASSQGDIRSYEQYF.

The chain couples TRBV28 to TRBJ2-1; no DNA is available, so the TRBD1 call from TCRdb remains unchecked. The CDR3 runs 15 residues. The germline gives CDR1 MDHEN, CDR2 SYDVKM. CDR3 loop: CASRPPGQRYNEQFF.